These T cell receptor beta chains were read from a single sample in a study of CXCR3-negative and CXCR3-positive naive CD8 T cells. TCRdb re-called the 5' RACE reads; every CDR3 protein appears as one record, without DNA. The listing contains roughly 30,000 distinct CDR3 sequences. The sample comprised memory CD8+ T cells from blood. These TCRs come from a human donor in good health. Some clones in this sample may be carry-over from other donors' samples. CDR3s include the opening cysteine and the closing phenylalanine or tryptophan. Clone size is given for some rows only: seen once, a few or many times, or a class if the clone is expanded.

V gene,clone size,J gene,CDR3 protein
TRBV6-1,.,TRBJ2-1,CASSDLTGYNEQFF
TRBV28,.,TRBJ2-7,CASSFFSGSYEQYF
TRBV29-1,.,TRBJ2-7,CSVVGGQGVTYEQYF
TRBV25-1,medium-sized,TRBJ1-5,CASSDRYGSNQPQHF
TRBV4-1,.,TRBJ2-1,CASSHALAGSYNEQFF
TRBV18,.,TRBJ2-2,CASSPSAGASTGELFF
TRBV6-5,.,TRBJ2-3,CASSYFPSGARVGDTQYF
TRBV4-3,.,TRBJ2-7,CASSQGSGDSVYEQYF
TRBV7-2,.,TRBJ2-3,CASSLLLLAGGRGPDTQYF
TRBV5-1,.,TRBJ1-2,CASSLETNYGYTF
TRBV7-3,.,TRBJ2-1,CASSRSSTGVGSEQFF
TRBV7-8,.,TRBJ2-7,CASRPSGDYEQYF
TRBV6-2/TRBV6-3,.,TRBJ2-7,CASSYGQGGYEQYF
TRBV7-9,.,TRBJ2-7,CASIDRDTTHEQYF
TRBV7-6,medium-sized,TRBJ2-7,CASSSGLYEQYF
TRBV30,.,TRBJ2-7,CAWSQGYSYEQYF
TRBV20-1,.,TRBJ1-2,CSARSSEAGKNYGYTF
TRBV6-4,.,TRBJ1-2,CASSDSAGQGTNGYTF
TRBV29-1,.,TRBJ1-2,CSARQAAYGYTF
TRBV9,.,TRBJ2-1,CASSIPGTSGGSSYNEQFF